A single sample is the source of the 10 T cell receptor beta chains below, sequenced in a study of shared clonotypes between healthy human individuals. The protocol was immunoSEQ multiplex PCR, while the TCRdb copy is restricted to in-frame clones and leaves out a portion. The sample gives some 690,000 clones, 90% of which show up once; around a third is in the top ten. What was sequenced was memory CD8+ T cells from PBMCs. Subset here: CD45RO+ cells pooled with CCR7-negative TemRA cells. These receptors all stem from a man aged 18 to 30 in good health. Some clones in this sample may be carry-over from other donors' samples.

The J gene is TRBJ2-2, the V gene TRBV15; 8 nucleotides line up with TRBD2. Germline CDR1 reads LNHNV; CDR2 reads YYDKDF (reference sequence). V dropped 3 bases and J dropped 4; count of bases not matched to a gene: 4. The CDR3 sequence is 15 residues long. Here the CDR3 DNA reads TGTGCCACCAGCAGGACAGGACTAGCCACCGGGGAGCTGTTTTTT. This translates into CATSRTGLATGELFF.

The chain combines TRBV7-6 with TRBJ2-7; D is possibly TRBD1 (7 bases). The germline V and J ends were trimmed by 5 bases and 1 base, with 15 bases remaining between them. Per germline, CDR1 SGHVS and CDR2 FNYEAQ. The CDR3 spans 15 residues. The CDR3 is CASSEEGADSYEQYF. The CDR3 DNA is TGTGCCAGCAGCGAGGAGGGGGCAGATTCCTACGAGCAGTACTTC.

The chain couples TRBV7-6 to TRBJ1-1; D perhaps matches TRBD1 (5 bases). The CDR3 loop spans 13 amino acids. Germline V lookup: CDR1 SGHVS, CDR2 FNYEAQ. The V and J ends lost 0 bases and 8 bases respectively, with 10 bases between them. The CDR3 protein is CASSLAGTGEAFF. DNA for the CDR3: TGTGCCAGCAGCTTAGCTGGGACGGGGGAAGCTTTCTTT.

The chain links TRBV19 to TRBJ1-5; maybe TRBD1 (5 bases). This CDR3 is 16 amino acids long. Trimming took off 3 bases at V and 4 bases at J, with 16 bases between the two ends. Germline CDR1 and CDR2: LNHDA and SQIVND (reference sequence). The DNA of the CDR3 is TGTGCCAGTAGTATTTGGGACTCAGGAACAAATCAGCCCCAGCATTTT. It is translated as CASSIWDSGTNQPQHF.

The V gene is TRBV6-1, the J gene TRBJ2-3; D unclear. In germline, CDR1 is MNHNS, CDR2 SASEGT. CDR3 size: 14 residues. V lost 7 bases and J 0 bases, leaving 11 bases between the germline ends. The CDR3 here is CASTDLTSTDTQYF. The CDR3 nucleotides are TGTGCCAGCACGGATCTTACTAGCACAGATACGCAGTATTTT.

The chain couples TRBV7-9 to TRBJ1-5; 8 nucleotides match TRBD1. This CDR3 spans 16 amino acids. Germline V lookup: CDR1 SEHNR, CDR2 FQNEAQ (reference sequence). V lost 0 bases to trimming and J lost 5 bases; unmatched junction nucleotides: 6. The CDR3 sequence is CASSLARTGKDQPQHF. CDR3 in DNA: TGTGCCAGCAGCTTAGCCCGGACAGGGAAAGATCAGCCCCAGCATTTT.

V is TRBV7-9 and J is TRBJ2-7; D might be TRBD1 or TRBD2, each matching 5 bases. The CDR3 covers 18 residues. Germline CDR1 SEHNR, CDR2 FQNEAQ (reference sequence). V lost 7 bases, J lost 0 bases, and 25 bases lay in between. CDR3 residues: CASNTGAVVGISSYEQYF. CDR3 DNA: TGTGCCAGCAATACCGGGGCTGTGGTGGGCATTAGCTCCTACGAGCAGTACTTC.

The chain uses TRBV15 and TRBJ2-1; 13 nucleotides align to TRBD2. CDR3 length: 14 amino acids. V lost 5 bases and J lost 12; bases outside the gene matches: 7. Germline values: CDR1 LNHNV, CDR2 YYDKDF (reference sequence). The CDR3 protein is CATSPGTSGVGQFF. The CDR3, as DNA: TGTGCCACCAGCCCGGGGACTAGCGGGGTTGGGCAGTTCTTC.

The chain carries TRBV5-1 and TRBJ2-3, with TRBD2 identical over 12 bases. V dropped 0 bases and J dropped 4; count of bases not matched to a gene: 6. The CDR3 spans 17 residues. CDR1 SGHRS and CDR2 YFSETQ come from the germline V gene. The CDR3 protein is CASSLGLAGDDSDTQYF. The CDR3 DNA reads as TGCGCCAGCAGCTTGGGACTAGCGGGAGATGACTCAGATACGCAGTATTTT.

This sequence joins TRBV6-5 and TRBJ1-1; D remains ambiguous. Germline lookup yields CDR1 MNHEY and CDR2 SVGAGI. With 7 bases removed from V and 0 bases from J, the gap between germline ends came to 12 bases. This CDR3 is 14 amino acids long. CDR3 in amino acids: CASIGTNMNTEAFF. CDR3 DNA sequence: TGTGCCAGCATCGGTACTAACATGAACACTGAAGCTTTCTTT.